This T cell receptor beta chain was obtained from a study of Tregs in tolerant kidney transplant recipients. Assay: immunoSEQ multiplex PCR; the TCRdb copy retains only in-frame clones and omits some. The repertoire has 110,000 or so clones, around 91% of them found once; the top ten carry more than 0.3%. The sequence derives from a human donor who received a combined kidney and bone marrow transplant. Specimen: CD4+ T cells from blood, collected before the transplant.

The CDR3 reads CASSVVGTSQTYNEQFF. The CDR3 nucleotides read TGTGCCAGCAGCGTAGTGGGTACTAGCCAGACCTACAATGAGCAGTTCTTC. This chain joins TRBV9 and TRBJ2-1; TRBD2 is a possible D gene (6 bases). The CDR3 is 17 amino acids. The germline CDR1 and CDR2 sequences are SGDLS and YYNGEE. The V end was cut by 0 bases, the J end by 2 bases, with 15 bases between.